These T cell receptor beta chains were read from a single sample in a study of Ad26.COV2.S vaccination and SARS-CoV-2 variants. Sequencing was performed with immunoSEQ multiplex PCR; in TCRdb, only in-frame clones are kept and a portion is missing. The table has approximately 420,000 clones, approximately 88% seen once. Here the sequenced sample was peripheral blood, taken in a trial of Ad26.COV2.S vaccine versus placebo. These receptors were collected from a person between 18 and 59 years old who received the Ad26.COV2.S COVID-19 vaccine or a placebo. CDR3s include the opening cysteine and the closing phenylalanine or tryptophan. The order of the fields is CDR3 protein, V gene, J gene.

CASSQGQGDFYEQYF,TRBV19,TRBJ2-7
CASSRDSIQGNIQYF,TRBV7-2,TRBJ2-4
CASSEARVQTQYF,TRBV6-1,TRBJ2-5
CASRGDGNEQFF,TRBV2,TRBJ2-1
CASSLSWGDHYEQYF,TRBV7-2,TRBJ2-7
CASSTPAGLQETQYF,TRBV19,TRBJ2-5
CATSTGRLYEQYF,TRBV15,TRBJ2-7
CASSAQVNNQPQHF,TRBV2,TRBJ1-5
CASSQGHQTSWYGYTF,TRBV4-3,TRBJ1-2
CASSQEPIAATQYF,TRBV3-1/TRBV3-2,TRBJ2-3
CASCPGTSGYEQYF,TRBV28,TRBJ2-7
CASSLTGANQPQHF,TRBV7-9,TRBJ1-5
CASLLRTSYSDTQYF,TRBV28,TRBJ2-3
CASSLQGQAQEQFF,TRBV7-9,TRBJ2-1
CASSLVYEQYF,TRBV7-2,TRBJ2-7
CASSLSGGPDITEAFF,TRBV11-2,TRBJ1-1
CASSYWGGSNTDTQYF,TRBV6-2/TRBV6-3,TRBJ2-3
CASSMVAGSYEQYF,TRBV19,TRBJ2-7
CASTGLITEAFF,TRBV2,TRBJ1-1
CASSPNGPNQPQHF,TRBV7-2,TRBJ1-5
CASSRGQGANTGELFF,TRBV10-1,TRBJ2-2
CASRPWLGEDGYTF,TRBV7-9,TRBJ1-2
CASSHLAGTGNTDTQYF,TRBV4-2,TRBJ2-3
CASSGFGPPYEQYF,TRBV27,TRBJ2-7
CASSPMDTDYIFF,TRBV7-2,TRBJ2-2
CASSPGVGVLNEQFF,TRBV19,TRBJ2-1
CSVISGQIHTEAFF,TRBV29-1,TRBJ1-1
CASSPQNGQFTYEQYF,TRBV7-2,TRBJ2-7
CASSPSSGEADTQYF,TRBV18,TRBJ2-3
CASSYSRGRGLYNEQFF,TRBV6-2/TRBV6-3,TRBJ2-1
CASSLDGGMNTEAFF,TRBV5-1,TRBJ1-1
CASSDGPGSYEQYF,TRBV6-1,TRBJ2-7
CASRRQGSTGELFF,TRBV6-5,TRBJ2-2
CASSFLPRRADEQYF,TRBV5-5,TRBJ2-7
CASSLGPRNEQFF,TRBV12-3/TRBV12-4,TRBJ2-1